One sample yielded the 2 T cell receptor beta chains listed below, sequenced in a study of T cell changes during pregnancy in multiple sclerosis. Using immunoSEQ multiplex PCR, the repertoire was profiled, and TCRdb retains in-frame clones only, with some absent. The sample gives under 50,000 clones, 95% of which show up once; 5.9% is in the top ten. The material sequenced was CD8+ T cells from peripheral blood mononuclear cells, taken in the first trimester of pregnancy. These receptors were obtained from a female donor with multiple sclerosis, enrolled in a pregnancy study.

This clone has just a few counts. V and J are TRBV6-6 and TRBJ2-7, with 9 bases aligning to TRBD1. After removal of 0 bases from V and 3 bases from J, the junction contained 0 bases not matched to a gene. The germline V gene encodes CDR1 MNHNY and CDR2 SVGAGI (reference sequence). This CDR3 contains 14 residues. CDR3 in amino acids: CASSYSTGGYEQYF. DNA of the CDR3: TGTGCCAGCAGTTACTCGACAGGGGGCTACGAGCAGTACTTC.

The rearrangement links TRBV14 to TRBJ1-2; the D is unclear. The V gene lost 0 bases and the J gene lost 0 bases, with 11 bases spanning the gap. The germline V gene has CDR1 SGHDN and CDR2 FVKESK. The CDR3 is 16 amino acids. CDR3 protein: CASSQDRLGANYGYTF. CDR3 DNA sequence: TGTGCCAGCAGCCAAGACAGACTCGGGGCTAACTATGGCTACACCTTC. Together with reference TRBV14 and TRBJ1-2, the CDR3 gives the full variable domain: EAGVTQFPSHSVIEKGQTVTLRCDPISGHDNLYWYRRVMGKEIKFLLHFVKESKQDESGMPNNRFLAERTGGTYSTLKVQPAELEDSGVYFCASSQDRLGANYGYTFGSGTRLTVV.